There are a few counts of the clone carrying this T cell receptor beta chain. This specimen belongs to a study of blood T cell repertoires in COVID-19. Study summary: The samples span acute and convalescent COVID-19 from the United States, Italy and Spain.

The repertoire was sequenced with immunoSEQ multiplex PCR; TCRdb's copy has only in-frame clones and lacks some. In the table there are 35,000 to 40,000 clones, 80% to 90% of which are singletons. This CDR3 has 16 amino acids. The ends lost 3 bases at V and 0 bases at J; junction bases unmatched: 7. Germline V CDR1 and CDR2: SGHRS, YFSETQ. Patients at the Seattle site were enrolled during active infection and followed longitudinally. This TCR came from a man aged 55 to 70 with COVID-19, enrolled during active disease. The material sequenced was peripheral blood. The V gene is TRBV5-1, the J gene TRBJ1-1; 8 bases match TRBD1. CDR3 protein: CASSSDTGGLNTEAFF. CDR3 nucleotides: TGCGCCAGCAGCTCCGATACAGGGGGACTGAACACTGAAGCTTTCTTT.